The source of this T cell receptor beta chain is a study of blood T cell repertoires in COVID-19. Study in general: There were acute and convalescent COVID-19 samples, and they came from the United States, Italy and Spain.

Enrolment of Seattle patients took place during active infection, and they were followed longitudinally. As handled by the study authors: It was from reference gene primer amplification that nucleated cell counts were estimated. Produced via immunoSEQ multiplex PCR; TCRdb's table is partial and in-frame only. V and J calls and clone size come straight from that table; D and trimming were deduced from the DNA. Among roughly 250,000 clones listed, roughly 88% were seen once. With 0 bases removed from V and 0 bases from J, the gap between germline ends came to 9 bases. CDR1 and CDR2 from the germline V gene are SGHDT and YYEEEE. This CDR3 comprises 16 residues.

The sequence was collected from a human donor with COVID-19, enrolled during active disease. The donor label of this sample is uncertain. V is TRBV5-6 and J is TRBJ1-4; D is perhaps TRBD1 (5 bases). Sequences were obtained from peripheral blood. CDR3 loop: CASSLGYRTTNEKLFF. CDR3 coding DNA: TGTGCCAGCAGCTTGGGTTACAGGACAACTAATGAAAAACTGTTTTTT.